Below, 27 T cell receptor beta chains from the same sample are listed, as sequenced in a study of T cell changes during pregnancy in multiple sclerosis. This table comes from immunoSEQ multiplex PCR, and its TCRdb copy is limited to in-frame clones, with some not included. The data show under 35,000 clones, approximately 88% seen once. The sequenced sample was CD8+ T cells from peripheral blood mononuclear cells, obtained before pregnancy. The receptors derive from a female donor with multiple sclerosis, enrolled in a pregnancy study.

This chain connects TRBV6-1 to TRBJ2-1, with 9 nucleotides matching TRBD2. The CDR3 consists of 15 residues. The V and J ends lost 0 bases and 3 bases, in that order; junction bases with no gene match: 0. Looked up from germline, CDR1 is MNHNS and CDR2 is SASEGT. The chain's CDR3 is CASSEAAGGYNEQFF. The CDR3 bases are TGTGCCAGCAGTGAAGCAGCGGGGGGCTACAATGAGCAGTTCTTC.

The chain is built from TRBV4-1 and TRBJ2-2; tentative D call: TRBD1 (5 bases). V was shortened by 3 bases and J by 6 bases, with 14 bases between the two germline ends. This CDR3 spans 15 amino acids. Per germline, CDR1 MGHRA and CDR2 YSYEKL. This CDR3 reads CASSHQGTSPGELFF. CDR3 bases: TGCGCCAGCAGCCACCAGGGTACTTCTCCCGGGGAGCTGTTTTTT.

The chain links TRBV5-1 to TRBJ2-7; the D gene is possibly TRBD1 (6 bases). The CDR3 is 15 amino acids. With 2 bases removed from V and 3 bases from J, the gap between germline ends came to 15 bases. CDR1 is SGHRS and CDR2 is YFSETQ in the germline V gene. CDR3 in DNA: TGCGCCAGCAGCTTCGAGCCGGGACACCTCTACGAGCAGTACTTC. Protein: CASSFEPGHLYEQYF.

For the CDR3, the DNA is TGTGCCAGCAGTTATGTCGGGGGGGTTTCCTACGAGCAGTACTTC. Amino acids: CASSYVGGVSYEQYF. The chain employs TRBV6-5 and TRBJ2-7, with 8 positions matching TRBD2. In germline, CDR1 is MNHEY, CDR2 SVGAGI. The V and J ends lost 3 bases and 1 base, in that order; junction bases with no gene match: 5. The length of the CDR3 is 15 residues.

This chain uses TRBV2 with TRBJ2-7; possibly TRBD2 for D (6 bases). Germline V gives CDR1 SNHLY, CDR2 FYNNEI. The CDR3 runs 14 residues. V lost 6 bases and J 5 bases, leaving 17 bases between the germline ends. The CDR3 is CASRILAAEDEQYF. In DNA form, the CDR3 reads TGTGCCAGCAGGATTTTAGCGGCCGAGGACGAGCAGTACTTC.

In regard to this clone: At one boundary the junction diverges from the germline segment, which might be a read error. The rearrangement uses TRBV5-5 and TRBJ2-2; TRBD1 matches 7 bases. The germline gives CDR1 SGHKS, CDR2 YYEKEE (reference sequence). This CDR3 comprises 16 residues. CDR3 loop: CASSFLRDSGTEELFF. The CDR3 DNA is TGTGCCAGCAGCTTCCTCCGGGACAGCGGCACCGAGGAGCTGTTTTTT.

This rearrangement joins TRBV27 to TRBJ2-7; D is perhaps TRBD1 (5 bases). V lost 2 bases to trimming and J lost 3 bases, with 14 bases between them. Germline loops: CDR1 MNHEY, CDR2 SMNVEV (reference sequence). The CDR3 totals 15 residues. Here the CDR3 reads CASSLSPGRVYEQYF. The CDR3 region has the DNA TGTGCCAGCAGTTTAAGTCCGGGCAGGGTCTACGAGCAGTACTTC.

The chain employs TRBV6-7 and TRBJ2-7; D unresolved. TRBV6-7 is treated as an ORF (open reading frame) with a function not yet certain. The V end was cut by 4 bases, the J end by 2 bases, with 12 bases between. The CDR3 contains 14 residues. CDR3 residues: CASSWASPTYEQYF. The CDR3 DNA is TGTGCCAGCAGTTGGGCAAGCCCAACCTACGAGCAGTACTTC.

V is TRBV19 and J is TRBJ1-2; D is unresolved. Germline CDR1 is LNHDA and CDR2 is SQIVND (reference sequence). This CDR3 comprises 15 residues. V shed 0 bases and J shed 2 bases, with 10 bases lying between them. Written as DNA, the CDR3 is TGTGCCAGTAGTATAGATGGTCAGGCCAACTATGGCTACACCTTC. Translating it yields CASSIDGQANYGYTF.

In DNA, the CDR3 is TGCGCCAGCAGCCAAGTAGCGACCAGGAACACCGGGGAGCTGTTTTTT. Its protein is CASSQVATRNTGELFF. The chain employs TRBV4-1 and TRBJ2-2, with a tentative D call TRBD2 (5 bases). The germline V gene encodes CDR1 MGHRA and CDR2 YSYEKL. V lost 1 base, J lost 1 base, and 10 bases lay in between. There are 16 residues in the CDR3.

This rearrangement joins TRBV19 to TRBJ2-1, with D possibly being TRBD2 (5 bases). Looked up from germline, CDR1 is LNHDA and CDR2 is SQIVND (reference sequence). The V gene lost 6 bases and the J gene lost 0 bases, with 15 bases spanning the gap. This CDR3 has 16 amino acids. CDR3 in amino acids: CASRPGSLHSYNEQFF. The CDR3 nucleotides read TGTGCCAGTAGGCCTGGGAGCCTCCACTCCTACAATGAGCAGTTCTTC.

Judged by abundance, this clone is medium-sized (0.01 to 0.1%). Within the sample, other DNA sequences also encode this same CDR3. CDR3 sequence: CASSEESWSGGADTQYF. Here the CDR3 DNA reads TGTGCCAGCAGTGAAGAGAGCTGGAGCGGGGGGGCAGATACGCAGTATTTT. The chain joins TRBV25-1 to TRBJ2-3; TRBD2 matches at 10 bases. Germline V gives CDR1 MGHDK, CDR2 SYGVNS. V lost 2 bases to trimming and J lost 4 bases; unmatched junction nucleotides: 9. CDR3 size: 17 residues.

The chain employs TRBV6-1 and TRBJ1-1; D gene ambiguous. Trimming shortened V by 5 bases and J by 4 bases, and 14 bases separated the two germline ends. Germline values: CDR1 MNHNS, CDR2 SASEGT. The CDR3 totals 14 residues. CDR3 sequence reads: CASSKDWESTEAFF. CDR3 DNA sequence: TGTGCCAGCAGTAAGGACTGGGAGAGCACTGAAGCTTTCTTT.

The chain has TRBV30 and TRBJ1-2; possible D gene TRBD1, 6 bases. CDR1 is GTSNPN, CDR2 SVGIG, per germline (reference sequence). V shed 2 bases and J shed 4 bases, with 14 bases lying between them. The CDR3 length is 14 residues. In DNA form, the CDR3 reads TGTGCCTGGAGTAACCCCAGGGGCGCCTATGGCTACACCTTC. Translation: CAWSNPRGAYGYTF.

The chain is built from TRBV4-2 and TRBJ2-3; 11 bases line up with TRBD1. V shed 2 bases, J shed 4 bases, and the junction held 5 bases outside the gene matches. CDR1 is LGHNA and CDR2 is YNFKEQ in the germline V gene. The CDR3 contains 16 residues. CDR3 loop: CASSQPPGQGADTQYF. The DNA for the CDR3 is TGTGCCAGCAGCCAACCACCGGGACAGGGGGCAGATACGCAGTATTTT.

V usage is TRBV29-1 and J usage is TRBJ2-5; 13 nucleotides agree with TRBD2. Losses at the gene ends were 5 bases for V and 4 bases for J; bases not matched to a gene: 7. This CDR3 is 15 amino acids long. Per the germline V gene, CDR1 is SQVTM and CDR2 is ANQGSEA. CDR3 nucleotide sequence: TGCAGCGTTCAAGCACTAGCGGGGGGGAGAGAGACCCAGTACTTC. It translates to CSVQALAGGRETQYF.

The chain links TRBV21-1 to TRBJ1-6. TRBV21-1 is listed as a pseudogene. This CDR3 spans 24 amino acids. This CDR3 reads CASGNPSEGYSTPAIGPYNSPLHF. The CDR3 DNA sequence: TGTGCCAGCGGCAACCCCAGCGAAGGTTACTCAACCCCCGCTATAGGCCCCTATAATTCACCCCTCCACTTT.

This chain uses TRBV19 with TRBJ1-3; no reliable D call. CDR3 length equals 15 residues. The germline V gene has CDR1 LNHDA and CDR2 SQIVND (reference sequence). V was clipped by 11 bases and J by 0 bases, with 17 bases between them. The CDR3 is CASIAPGSSGNTIYF. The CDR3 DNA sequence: TGTGCCTCCATCGCCCCAGGCAGCTCTGGAAACACCATATATTTT.

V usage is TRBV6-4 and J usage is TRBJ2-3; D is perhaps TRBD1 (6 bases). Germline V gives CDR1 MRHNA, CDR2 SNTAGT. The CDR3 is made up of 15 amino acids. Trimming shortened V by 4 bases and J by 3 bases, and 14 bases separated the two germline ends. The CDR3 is CASSVGTGMTDTQYF. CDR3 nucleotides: TGTGCCAGCAGTGTTGGAACAGGGATGACAGATACGCAGTATTTT.

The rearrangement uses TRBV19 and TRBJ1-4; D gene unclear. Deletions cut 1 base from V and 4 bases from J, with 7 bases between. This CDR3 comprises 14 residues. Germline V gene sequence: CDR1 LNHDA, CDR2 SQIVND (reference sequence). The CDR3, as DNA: TGTGCCAGTAGTATAGGGCAGCGTAATGAAAAACTGTTTTTT. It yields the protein CASSIGQRNEKLFF.

This chain's CDR3 is CASSFSSNQPQHF. CDR3 coding DNA: TGTGCCAGCAGCTTCTCTAGCAATCAGCCCCAGCATTTT. The chain is built from TRBV5-6 and TRBJ1-5; no clear D gene. V lost 2 bases to trimming and J lost 0 bases, with 3 bases between them. CDR1 and CDR2 (germline): SGHDT, YYEEEE. The CDR3 loop spans 13 amino acids. The whole variable domain, filled in from reference TRBV5-6 and TRBJ1-5, reads DAGVTQSPTHLIKTRGQQVTLRCSPKSGHDTVSWYQQALGQGPQFIFQYYEEEERQRGNFPDRFSGHQFPNYSSELNVNALLLGDSALYLCASSFSSNQPQHFGDGTRLSIL.

As DNA, the CDR3 is TGCGCCAGCAGCCAAGATCTTGGAACAGGGGAGCAGTTCTTC. This translates into CASSQDLGTGEQFF. The V and J genes are TRBV4-3 and TRBJ2-1; TRBD1 is a possible D gene (6 bases). Germline CDR1 reads LGHNA; CDR2 reads YSLEER. V lost 0 bases and J 10 bases, leaving 13 bases between the germline ends. This CDR3 has 14 residues.

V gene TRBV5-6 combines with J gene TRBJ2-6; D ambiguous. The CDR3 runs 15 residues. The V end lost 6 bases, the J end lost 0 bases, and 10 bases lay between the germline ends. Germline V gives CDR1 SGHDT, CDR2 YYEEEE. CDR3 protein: CASMYSSSGANVLTF. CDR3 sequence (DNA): TGTGCCAGCATGTACAGTAGCTCTGGGGCCAACGTCCTGACTTTC.

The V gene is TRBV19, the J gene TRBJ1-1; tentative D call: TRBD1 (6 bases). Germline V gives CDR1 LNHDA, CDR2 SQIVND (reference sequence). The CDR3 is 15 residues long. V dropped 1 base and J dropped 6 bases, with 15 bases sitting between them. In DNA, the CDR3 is TGTGCCAGTAGTATAGTTACAGGGTTGGGGGCTGAAGCTTTCTTT. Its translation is CASSIVTGLGAEAFF.

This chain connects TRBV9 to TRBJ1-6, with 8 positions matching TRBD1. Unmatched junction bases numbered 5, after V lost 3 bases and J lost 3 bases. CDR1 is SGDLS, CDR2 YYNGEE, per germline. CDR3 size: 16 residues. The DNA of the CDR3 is TGTGCCAGCAGCGGCAGGGGGCCTATCTATAATTCACCCCTCCACTTT. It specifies CASSGRGPIYNSPLHF.

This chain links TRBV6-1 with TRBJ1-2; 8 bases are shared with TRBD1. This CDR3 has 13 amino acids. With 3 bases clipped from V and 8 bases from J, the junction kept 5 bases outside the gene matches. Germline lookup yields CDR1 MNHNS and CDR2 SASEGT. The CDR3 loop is CASSDQGAGGYTF. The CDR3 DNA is TGTGCCAGCAGTGACCAGGGGGCGGGAGGCTACACCTTC.

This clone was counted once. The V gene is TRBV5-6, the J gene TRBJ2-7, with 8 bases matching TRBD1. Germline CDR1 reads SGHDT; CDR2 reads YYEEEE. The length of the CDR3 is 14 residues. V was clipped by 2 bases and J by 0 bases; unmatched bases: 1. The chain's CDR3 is CASSFGTGSYEQYF. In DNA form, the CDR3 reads TGTGCCAGCAGCTTCGGGACAGGCTCCTACGAGCAGTACTTC.